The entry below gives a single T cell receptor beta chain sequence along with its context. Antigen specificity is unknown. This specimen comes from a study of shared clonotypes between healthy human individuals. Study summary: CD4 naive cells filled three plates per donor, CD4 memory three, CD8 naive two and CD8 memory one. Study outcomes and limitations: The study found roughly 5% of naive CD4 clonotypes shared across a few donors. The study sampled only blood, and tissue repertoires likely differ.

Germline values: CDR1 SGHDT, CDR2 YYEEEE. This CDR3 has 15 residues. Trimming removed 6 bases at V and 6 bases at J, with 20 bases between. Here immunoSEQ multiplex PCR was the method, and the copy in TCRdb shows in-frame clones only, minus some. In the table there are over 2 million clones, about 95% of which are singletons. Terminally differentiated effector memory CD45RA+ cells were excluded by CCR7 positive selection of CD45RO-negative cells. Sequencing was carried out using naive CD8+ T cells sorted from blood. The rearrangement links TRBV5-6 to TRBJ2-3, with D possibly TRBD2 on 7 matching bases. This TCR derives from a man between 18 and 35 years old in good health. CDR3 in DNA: TGTGCCAGCAACCCTTGGGGAGGGGGTACGGATACGCAGTATTTT. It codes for CASNPWGGGTDTQYF.